One sample yielded the 3 T cell receptor beta chains listed below, sequenced in a study of shared clonotypes between healthy human individuals. Profiled with immunoSEQ multiplex PCR; TCRdb holds only in-frame clones, not every one. The table has hundreds of thousands of clones, 74% seen once. The sequenced sample was memory CD4+ T cells sorted from blood. Subset here: CD45RA-negative fraction. These receptors all come from a woman aged 30 to 39 in good health.

As to this clone: Different DNA sequences within this sample yield the same CDR3. The J gene is TRBJ1-5, the V gene TRBV7-8; tentatively, D is TRBD1 (6 bases). The germline V gene encodes CDR1 SGHVS and CDR2 FQNEAQ. The length of the CDR3 is 15 residues. Between the trimmed V and J ends, which lost 0 bases and 5 bases, there was a span of 11 bases. The CDR3 here is CASSLAQGVDQPQHF. The CDR3 DNA follows: TGTGCCAGCAGCTTAGCACAGGGTGTCGATCAGCCCCAGCATTTT.

The chain is built from TRBV25-1 and TRBJ1-1; D call uncertain. The CDR3 spans 14 residues. V lost 8 bases to trimming and J lost 1 base, with 14 bases between them. The V gene's germline CDR1 is MGHDK and CDR2 SYGVNS. The CDR3 nucleotides read TGTGCCAGCGCCGGTCCCGTCGGGAACACTGAAGCTTTCTTT. Encoded protein: CASAGPVGNTEAFF.

This chain uses TRBV7-2 with TRBJ1-2, with D hard to call. The CDR3 consists of 13 residues. The V gene lost 3 bases and the J gene lost 4 bases, with 9 bases spanning the gap. Looked up from germline, CDR1 is SGHTA and CDR2 is FQGNSA. DNA for the CDR3: TGTGCCAGCAGCTTTTGGGATGGCTATGGCTACACCTTC. Translated, it gives CASSFWDGYGYTF.